These 25 T cell receptor beta chains share one sample of origin, sequenced in a study of cytomegalovirus exposure and HLA in healthy donors. The PCR had 60 Vbeta and 13 Jbeta primers. The repertoire was sequenced with immunoSEQ multiplex PCR; TCRdb's copy has only in-frame clones and lacks some. The table shows about 150,000 clones, with 76% occurring only once. Input material: PBMCs. The receptors shown here come from a male donor in good health and CMV-seronegative.

This rearrangement joins TRBV28 to TRBJ1-1, with no clear D. In germline, CDR1 is MDHEN, CDR2 SYDVKM. The CDR3 spans 14 residues. V dropped 5 bases and J dropped 1 base, with 11 bases sitting between them. CDR3 nucleotides: TGTGCCAGCAGTGAGTCGCAACCGAACACTGAAGCTTTCTTT. Residues: CASSESQPNTEAFF.

The chain has TRBV28 and TRBJ2-7; D is perhaps TRBD2 (5 bases). Trimming removed 10 bases at V and 3 bases at J, with 25 bases between. Germline V gene lookup returns CDR1 MDHEN and CDR2 SYDVKM. CDR3 size: 16 residues. DNA for the CDR3: TGTGCCACCCTCCCGCCCAGCATCCTTGAGGGCTACGAGCAGTACTTC. Its translation is CATLPPSILEGYEQYF.

As DNA, the CDR3 is TGCAGTGCTCCCGAGAGGGAGACCCAGTACTTC. Its translation is CSAPERETQYF. The gene calls are TRBV20-1 and TRBJ2-5; D is unresolved. V shed 5 bases and J shed 5 bases, with 9 bases lying between them. CDR1 and CDR2 from the germline V gene are DFQATT and SNEGSKA (reference sequence). The CDR3 spans 11 residues.

The chain carries TRBV14 and TRBJ1-2; a possible D gene is TRBD1 (6 bases). The length of the CDR3 is 16 residues. Trimming removed 0 bases from V and 6 bases from J, with 17 bases in between. The germline V gene has CDR1 SGHDN and CDR2 FVKESK. CDR3 region: CASSQELEQGSDGYTF. In DNA, the CDR3 is TGTGCCAGCAGCCAAGAACTCGAACAGGGATCGGATGGCTACACCTTC.

The gene calls are TRBV5-1 and TRBJ2-2, with TRBD2 as a possible D gene (6 bases). Germline-derived CDR1 and CDR2 are SGHRS and YFSETQ. The ends were cut back, 5 bases at V and 2 bases at J, with 13 bases in the middle. There are 15 residues in the CDR3. CDR3 region: CASSLSGLNTGELFF. CDR3 DNA sequence: TGCGCCAGCAGTCTATCGGGACTCAACACCGGGGAGCTGTTTTTT.

The chain joins TRBV7-2 to TRBJ1-6; possible D gene TRBD1, 6 bases. Germline CDR1 is SGHTA and CDR2 is FQGNSA. There are 16 residues in the CDR3. V was shortened by 7 bases and J by 10 bases, with 23 bases between the two germline ends. CDR3 nucleotides: TGTGCCAGCACTTCTTCGGCAGGGGACCCTGCCTCACCCCTCCACTTT. Amino acid sequence: CASTSSAGDPASPLHF.

This clone was counted only a few times. The V call is TRBV7-8, the J call TRBJ2-5, with 10 bases fitting TRBD2. CDR1 and CDR2 (germline): SGHVS, FQNEAQ. CDR3 size: 17 residues. V dropped 1 base and J dropped 5; count of bases not matched to a gene: 10. The CDR3 DNA reads as TGTGCCAGCAGCTTAGTTGCTAGCGGGAGTAGGGGTGAGACCCAGTACTTC. Protein product: CASSLVASGSRGETQYF. Supplemented by reference TRBV7-8 and TRBJ2-5, the full variable domain reads GAGVSQSPRYKVAKRGQDVALRCDPISGHVSLFWYQQALGQGPEFLTYFQNEAQLDKSGLPSDRFFAERPEGSVSTLKIQRTQQEDSAVYLCASSLVASGSRGETQYFGPGTRLLVL.

V usage is TRBV7-3 and J usage is TRBJ2-2; tentative D call: TRBD2 (8 bases). Germline V gene data show CDR1 as SGHTA and CDR2 as FQGTGA. There are 16 residues in the CDR3. The germline V and J ends were trimmed by 3 bases and 5 bases, with 16 bases remaining between them. The CDR3 DNA reads as TGTGCCAGCAGCTTCACGGGAGGGGGCAGTACCGGGGAGCTGTTTTTT. It translates to CASSFTGGGSTGELFF.

This sequence joins TRBV7-8 and TRBJ2-7; TRBD2 aligns across 8 bases. This CDR3 region has 14 residues. After removal of 2 bases from V and 4 bases from J, the junction contained 4 bases not matched to a gene. Germline loops: CDR1 SGHVS, CDR2 FQNEAQ. CDR3 in DNA: TGTGCCAGCAGCTTACGGAGCGGGAGTTACGAGCAGTACTTC. This gives the protein CASSLRSGSYEQYF.

This clone was counted a few times. CDR3 coding DNA: TGTGCCAGTAGTATCGGACAGGGGGCTAACATTCAGTACTTC. Protein sequence: CASSIGQGANIQYF. The chain employs TRBV19 and TRBJ2-4; TRBD1 matches 11 bases. This CDR3 is built from 14 residues. V lost 3 bases to trimming and J lost 7 bases; unmatched junction nucleotides: 2. The germline CDR1 and CDR2 sequences are LNHDA and SQIVND (reference sequence).

DNA of the CDR3: TGTGCCAGCAGCTTAATGCGCGGGGGGGCGGGAGAGCAGTTCTTC. This gives the protein CASSLMRGGAGEQFF. V is TRBV7-2 and J is TRBJ2-1; TRBD2 agrees at 9 bases. Germline CDR1 reads SGHTA; CDR2 reads FQGNSA. V lost 2 bases, J lost 10 bases, and 9 bases stayed unmatched. The CDR3 totals 15 residues.

This clone has more than one count but fewer than ten. The rearrangement joins TRBV10-3 to TRBJ1-1; 10 positions match TRBD1. This CDR3 has 14 amino acids. From germline, CDR1 is ENHRY and CDR2 SYGVKD. V was clipped by 7 bases and J by 5 bases; unmatched bases: 7. CDR3 amino acids: CAIIKDRGGTEAFF. CDR3 sequence (DNA): TGTGCCATCATAAAGGACAGGGGGGGGACTGAAGCTTTCTTT.

The chain couples TRBV28 to TRBJ2-5; a weak D match, TRBD1 (5 bases). Germline V gene lookup returns CDR1 MDHEN and CDR2 SYDVKM. The CDR3 covers 13 residues. The V end was cut by 6 bases, the J end by 4 bases, with 12 bases between. The CDR3: CASSSRVSETQYF. The CDR3 nucleotides read TGTGCCAGCAGCTCCAGGGTATCAGAGACCCAGTACTTC.

The V gene is TRBV4-1, the J gene TRBJ2-1; 13 bases align to TRBD2. Germline trimming cut 5 bases from V and 4 bases from J; bases unmatched to any gene: 5. The CDR3 has 16 amino acids. Germline CDR1 MGHRA, CDR2 YSYEKL. The CDR3 spells CASSEPGLAGYNEQFF. As DNA, the CDR3 is TGCGCCAGCAGCGAACCGGGACTAGCGGGGTACAATGAGCAGTTCTTC.

The rearrangement uses TRBV7-9 and TRBJ1-6; D is uncertain. CDR3 length equals 13 residues. Germline CDR1 SEHNR, CDR2 FQNEAQ (reference sequence). V was shortened by 1 base and J by 8 bases, with 6 bases between the two germline ends. The CDR3 DNA reads as TGTGCCAGCAGCTTAGAACGGGATTCACCCCTCCACTTT. This encodes CASSLERDSPLHF.

The V gene is TRBV7-5, the J gene TRBJ1-5; TRBD1, the table's D call, lacks a check against the DNA. TRBV7-5 is listed as a pseudogene. There are 16 residues in the CDR3. CDR3 coding DNA: TGTGCCAGAAGCAACGACCCCGGGACAGACAATCAGCCCCAGCATTTT. It encodes CARSNDPGTDNQPQHF.

The gene calls are TRBV30 and TRBJ2-5, with a possible D match to TRBD2 (5 bases). The CDR3 has 16 residues. The V gene lost 4 bases and the J gene lost 5 bases, with 23 bases spanning the gap. The germline gives CDR1 GTSNPN, CDR2 SVGIG (reference sequence). This CDR3 is CAWNLLAPVLGETQYF. The CDR3 nucleotides are TGTGCCTGGAACCTCCTAGCTCCGGTCCTAGGGGAGACCCAGTACTTC.

This clone appeared a few times. The V and J genes are TRBV7-3 and TRBJ2-1; 8 positions agree with TRBD2. V was pared by 6 bases and J by 7 bases, with 8 bases of the junction left unmatched. Germline V gives CDR1 SGHTA, CDR2 FQGTGA. The CDR3 contains 14 residues. Written as DNA, the CDR3 is TGTGCCAGCAGTTTCGATAGCGGGAATAATGAGCAGTTCTTC. Amino acids: CASSFDSGNNEQFF.

This chain joins TRBV28 and TRBJ2-5; D possibly corresponds to TRBD2 (6 bases). This CDR3 is built from 16 residues. V lost 3 bases to trimming and J lost 4 bases, with 18 bases between them. CDR1 is MDHEN, CDR2 SYDVKM, per germline. CDR3 protein: CASSFPPVGRGETQYF. As DNA, the CDR3 is TGTGCCAGCAGTTTCCCCCCGGTAGGGCGGGGAGAGACCCAGTACTTC.

This chain joins TRBV28 and TRBJ1-4; D is ambiguous. Trimming removed 0 bases from V and 8 bases from J, with 10 bases in between. CDR3 length: 14 amino acids. Germline lookup yields CDR1 MDHEN and CDR2 SYDVKM. Written as DNA, the CDR3 is TGTGCCAGCAGTTTATGGGGTCCGAGGGAAAAACTGTTTTTT. It encodes CASSLWGPREKLFF.

The chain couples TRBV19 to TRBJ1-6; 9 nucleotides match TRBD1. This CDR3 spans 15 amino acids. Germline-derived CDR1 and CDR2 are LNHDA and SQIVND (reference sequence). Trimming removed 4 bases from V and 7 bases from J; junction bases left unmatched: 5. The CDR3 bases are TGTGCCAGTAGTAATGCGGGACAGGGAAATTCACCCCTCCACTTT. Translating it yields CASSNAGQGNSPLHF.

This clone was found a few times. At the DNA level, this CDR3 is encoded by other sequences in the same sample as well. This sequence joins TRBV30 and TRBJ1-2, with 7 bases matching TRBD1. V lost 4 bases, J lost 3 bases, and 5 bases stayed unmatched. The CDR3 spans 13 residues. Germline lookup yields CDR1 GTSNPN and CDR2 SVGIG (reference sequence). The CDR3 region has the DNA TGTGCCTGGAACAGGGGCTTCGACTATGGCTACACCTTC. Protein product: CAWNRGFDYGYTF.

The rearrangement links TRBV6-6 to TRBJ1-5; D gene uncertain. Trimming shortened V by 8 bases and J by 4 bases, and 18 bases separated the two germline ends. The V gene's germline CDR1 is MNHNY and CDR2 SVGAGI (reference sequence). The CDR3 sequence is 15 residues long. The CDR3 nucleotides read TGTGCCAGCCTTCTTACACTTAGCACGAATCAGCCCCAGCATTTT. Translation gives CASLLTLSTNQPQHF.

For the CDR3, the DNA is TGTGCCAGCAGTAGCGGGGGGGCCGGGAAGACCCAGTACTTC. Translation: CASSSGGAGKTQYF. J is TRBJ2-5 and V is TRBV2; 10 bases are a match to TRBD2. Germline lookup yields CDR1 SNHLY and CDR2 FYNNEI. The CDR3 runs to 14 residues. V dropped 5 bases and J dropped 6; count of bases not matched to a gene: 6.

The chain employs TRBV4-1 and TRBJ2-1, with D perhaps TRBD2 (6 bases). Germline V gene lookup returns CDR1 MGHRA and CDR2 YSYEKL. V lost 3 bases and J lost 4, with 10 bases in between. The CDR3 is made up of 14 amino acids. The chain's CDR3 is CASSQGTVYNEQFF. The CDR3 DNA is TGCGCCAGCAGCCAGGGGACTGTTTACAATGAGCAGTTCTTC.